This is a list of T cell receptor beta chains from one sample in a study of blood T cell repertoires in COVID-19. Sequencing was performed with immunoSEQ multiplex PCR; in TCRdb, only in-frame clones are kept and a portion is missing. This table has fewer than 130,000 clones, just over 75% appearing once. Sequencing was performed on peripheral blood. Every receptor here comes from a woman aged 80 or over with acute or convalescent COVID-19. The CDR3 runs from the conserved cysteine through the conserved F or W. A D gene is named only where the DNA matches it firmly. For some rows the clone size is stated as once, few or many, or as a class when expanded; others skip it.

TRBV18	TRBJ1-4	-	-	TGTGCCAGCTCGGAGCTAAGGAATGAAAAACTGTTTTTT	CASSELRNEKLFF
TRBV10-3	TRBJ2-7	TRBD1	-	TGTGCCATCAGTGACGGAGGACAGGGGTTTGGCGAGCAGTACTTC	CAISDGGQGFGEQYF
TRBV5-1	TRBJ1-3	-	-	TGCGCCAGCAGCTTGGCAGGGTCAGGAAACACCATATATTTT	CASSLAGSGNTIYF
TRBV7-8	TRBJ2-5	-	-	TGTGCCAGCAGCCAAGGTGGGCAGACCCAGTACTTC	CASSQGGQTQYF
TRBV3-1/TRBV3-2	TRBJ1-6	TRBD1	-	TGTGCCAGCGCGGGACAGGGGTTTGGGTCCTATAATTCACCCCTCCATTTT	CASAGQGFGSYNSPLHF
TRBV14	TRBJ2-3	TRBD2	-	TGTGCCAGCAGCCTTCAGGCGGGGGGAGATACGCAGTATTTT	CASSLQAGGDTQYF
TRBV6-5	TRBJ2-7	TRBD2	-	TGTGCCAGCGGGCGGGGGATTCACTCCTACGAGCAGTACTTC	CASGRGIHSYEQYF
TRBV19	TRBJ2-1	TRBD1	-	TGTGCCAGTAGTATTGGGTTACAGGGGAGATCTGAGCAGTTCTTC	CASSIGLQGRSEQFF
TRBV19	TRBJ2-3	-	-	TGTGCCAGTAGTATAATACCCACAAGACTCACAGATACGCAGTATTTT	CASSIIPTRLTDTQYF
TRBV28	TRBJ1-4	-	-	TGTGCCAGCGAGGGCAGTGAAAAACTGTTTTTT	CASEGSEKLFF
TRBV10-3	TRBJ2-5	TRBD2	few	TGTGCCACCAAAGGGACTAGCGGGAGGGCGGAGACCCAGTACTTC	CATKGTSGRAETQYF
TRBV10-3	TRBJ1-2	-	once	TGTGCCATCAGTGAGTCGGCAGGTTATGGCTACACCTTC	CAISESAGYGYTF
TRBV30	TRBJ1-1	-	-	TGTGCCTGGAGTGTAGCAGGGTCGGACACTGAAGCTTTCTTT	CAWSVAGSDTEAFF
TRBV28	TRBJ2-7	TRBD1	once	TGTGCCAGCAGTTCGGACAGGGAAGCCTACGAGCAGTACTTC	CASSSDREAYEQYF
TRBV11-2	TRBJ2-5	-	-	TGTGCCAGCAGCTTAGTAGGGACTCTTCAAGAGACCCAGTACTTC	CASSLVGTLQETQYF
TRBV11-2	TRBJ2-1	TRBD2	-	TGTGCCAGCAGCTTAGTAGGATCCGACGGGAGGCCAGGGAATGAGCAGTTCTTC	CASSLVGSDGRPGNEQFF
TRBV19	TRBJ2-2	TRBD1	-	TGTGCCAGTAGAACCACAGGGGGCAGGGTCGGGGAGCTGTTTTTT	CASRTTGGRVGELFF
TRBV9	TRBJ1-2	-	-	TGTGCCAGCCGGGTGGGGGAGGACTATGGCTACACCTTC	CASRVGEDYGYTF
TRBV3-1/TRBV3-2	TRBJ1-2	-	-	TGTGCCAGCAGCCAAGATGACAGGTGGTATGGCTACACCTTC	CASSQDDRWYGYTF
TRBV27	TRBJ2-3	TRBD2	once	TGTGCCAGCAGTACCCTAGCGGGGAGACATAATACGCAGTATTTT	CASSTLAGRHNTQYF
TRBV11-1	TRBJ2-1	TRBD1	-	TGTGCCAGCATCCAGGACAGGGTCAACAATGAGCAGTTCTTC	CASIQDRVNNEQFF
TRBV6-5	TRBJ2-3	-	-	TGTGCCAGCAGTTTATCGGGGGTCCCAGATACGCAGTATTTT	CASSLSGVPDTQYF
TRBV20-1	TRBJ2-1	TRBD2	-	TGCAGTGCTAGTCGGGACTATTCCTACAATGAGCAGTTCTTC	CSASRDYSYNEQFF
TRBV6-2/TRBV6-3	TRBJ2-3	-	-	TGTGCCAGCAGTTACCGCGTGACAGATACGCAGTATTTT	CASSYRVTDTQYF
TRBV30	TRBJ2-7	TRBD1	-	TGTGCCTGGAGTATACTTGGACAGGGAACCTACGAGCAGTACTTC	CAWSILGQGTYEQYF
TRBV30	TRBJ1-3	TRBD1	-	TGTGCCTGGGCAACAGGGGAGGGAAACACCATATATTTT	CAWATGEGNTIYF
TRBV28	TRBJ1-5	-	few	TGTGCCAGCAGTTTCTTTATCGGTTCAGGGGAAGATCAGCCCCAGCATTTT	CASSFFIGSGEDQPQHF
TRBV7-8	TRBJ2-5	TRBD2	-	TGTGCCAGCAGCTTAGCGTGGGGGCTAGCGGGGATCCAAGAGACCCAGTACTTC	CASSLAWGLAGIQETQYF
TRBV4-3	TRBJ2-3	-	-	TGCGCCAGCAGCCAAGATGGGCGGGACGCATACACAGATACGCAGTATTTT	CASSQDGRDAYTDTQYF
TRBV29-1	TRBJ1-1	TRBD1	-	TGCAGCGTTGGGTACAGGGGCACTGAAGCTTTCTTT	CSVGYRGTEAFF
TRBV6-6	TRBJ2-7	-	-	TGTGCCAGCAGTTACAGGGGATCAGGGCCCTACGAGCAGTACTTC	CASSYRGSGPYEQYF
TRBV19	TRBJ1-1	-	-	TGTGCCAGTAGTATAGATGTTACGAGGCTGAACACTGAAGCTTTCTTT	CASSIDVTRLNTEAFF
TRBV6-5	TRBJ2-7	-	-	TGTGCCAGCAGGAGGGAAAACGAGCAGTACTTC	CASRRENEQYF
TRBV5-1	TRBJ2-5	TRBD1	-	TGCGCCAGCAGCTCCGGGACAGGGGGCGCAGAGACCCAGTACTTC	CASSSGTGGAETQYF
TRBV2	TRBJ2-2	TRBD2	-	TGTGCCAGCATCCGTCACGCGGGGGGGGCGGGCACCGGGGAGCTGTTTTTT	CASIRHAGGAGTGELFF
TRBV5-1	TRBJ2-4	TRBD1	-	TGCGCCAGCAGTCGCACCGGGACAGGGAACATTCAGTACTTC	CASSRTGTGNIQYF
TRBV3-1/TRBV3-2	TRBJ2-1	TRBD2	-	TGTGCCAGCAGCCTCGGGACTAACCAATACAATGAGCAGTTCTTC	CASSLGTNQYNEQFF
TRBV5-4	TRBJ2-2	TRBD1	-	TGTGCCAGCAGCTTTGGACAGGGAGGTAACACCGGGGAGCTGTTTTTT	CASSFGQGGNTGELFF
TRBV5-1	TRBJ2-1	TRBD2	few	TGCGCCAGCAGACAACCTGGCGGGAGGATAGGGAATGAGCAGTTCTTC	CASRQPGGRIGNEQFF
TRBV5-1	TRBJ1-2	-	-	TGCGCCAGCAGCTTACATAGCGGGTCGGGTGGCTACACCTTC	CASSLHSGSGGYTF
TRBV5-1	TRBJ1-6	TRBD1	-	TGCGCCAGCAGCATGGGACAGGGGGAAGCACCCCTCCACTTT	CASSMGQGEAPLHF
TRBV6-1	TRBJ1-4	-	-	TGTGCCAGCAGTGAAGGGAGGTGGGGGCCAGTTAATGAAAAACTGTTTTTT	CASSEGRWGPVNEKLFF
TRBV3-1/TRBV3-2	TRBJ1-1	-	-	TGTGCCAGCACTTGGACATTCGACACTGAAGCTTTCTTT	CASTWTFDTEAFF
TRBV6-5	TRBJ1-2	-	few	TGTGCCAGCAGCGAGGCCGTTTATGGTGGCTACACCTTC	CASSEAVYGGYTF
TRBV30	TRBJ1-5	TRBD1	-	TGTGCCTGGGGACAGGCAGATAGCAATCAGCCCCAGCATTTT	CAWGQADSNQPQHF
TRBV18	TRBJ2-1	-	-	TGTGCCAGCTCACCGCCTAGCATCGACAATGAGCAGTTCTTC	CASSPPSIDNEQFF
TRBV5-1	TRBJ1-5	-	few	TGCGCCAGCAGCTTAGGAGGGTTGGGTCAGCCCCAGCATTTT	CASSLGGLGQPQHF
TRBV6-5	TRBJ1-1	-	-	TGTGCCAGCCGGGAGAGCCGTAACACTGAAGCTTTCTTT	CASRESRNTEAFF